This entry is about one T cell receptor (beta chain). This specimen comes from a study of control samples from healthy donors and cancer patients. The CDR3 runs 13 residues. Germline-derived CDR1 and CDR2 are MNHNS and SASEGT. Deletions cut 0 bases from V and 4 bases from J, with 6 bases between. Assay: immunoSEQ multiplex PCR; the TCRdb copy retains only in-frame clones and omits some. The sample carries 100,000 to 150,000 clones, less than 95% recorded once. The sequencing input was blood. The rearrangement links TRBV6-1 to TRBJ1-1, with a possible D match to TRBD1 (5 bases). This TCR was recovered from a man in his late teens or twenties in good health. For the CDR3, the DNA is TGTGCCAGCAGTGAAGCCGGGGGCACTGAAGCTTTCTTT. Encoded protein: CASSEAGGTEAFF.